The entry that follows covers one T cell receptor beta chain sequence. Several immunoSEQ plates received, in even portions, the genomic DNA of each subset. The DNA input per sorted-subset replicate PCR was 150 to 200 ng, corresponding to 32,000 or so T cell genomes. TCRdb's copy holds only in-frame clones and misses some; the assay was immunoSEQ multiplex PCR. The sample holds about 2.1 million clones; over 85% are singletons and the top ten take less than 2%. CD8 cells regarded as naive lacked CD45RO, were positively chosen for CCR7, and omitted terminally differentiated effector memory CD45RA+ cells. The data are from a study of shared clonotypes between healthy human individuals. V dropped 6 bases and J dropped 6 bases, with 20 bases sitting between them. CDR1 SNHLY and CDR2 FYNNEI come from the germline V gene. The CDR3 runs to 15 residues.

The rearrangement links TRBV2 to TRBJ1-2; no clear D. This TCR was recovered from a man younger than 35 in good health. Some clones in this sample may be carry-over from other donors' samples. Input material: naive CD8+ T cells from PBMCs. The CDR3 DNA reads TGTGCCAGCAGACCCGAGGGCACCCGAGGAGATGGCTACACCTTC. Translated, it gives CASRPEGTRGDGYTF.